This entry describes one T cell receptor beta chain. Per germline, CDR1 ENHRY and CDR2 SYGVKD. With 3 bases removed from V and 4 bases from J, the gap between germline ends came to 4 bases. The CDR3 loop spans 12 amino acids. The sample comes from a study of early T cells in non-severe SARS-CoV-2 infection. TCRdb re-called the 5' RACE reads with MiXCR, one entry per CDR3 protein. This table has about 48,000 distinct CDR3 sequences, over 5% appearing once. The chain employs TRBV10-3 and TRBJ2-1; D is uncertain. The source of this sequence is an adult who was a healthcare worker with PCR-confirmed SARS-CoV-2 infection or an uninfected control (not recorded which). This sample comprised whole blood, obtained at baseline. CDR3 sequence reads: CAISDGYNEQFF. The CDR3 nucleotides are TGTGCCATCAGTGATGGTTACAATGAGCAGTTCTTC.